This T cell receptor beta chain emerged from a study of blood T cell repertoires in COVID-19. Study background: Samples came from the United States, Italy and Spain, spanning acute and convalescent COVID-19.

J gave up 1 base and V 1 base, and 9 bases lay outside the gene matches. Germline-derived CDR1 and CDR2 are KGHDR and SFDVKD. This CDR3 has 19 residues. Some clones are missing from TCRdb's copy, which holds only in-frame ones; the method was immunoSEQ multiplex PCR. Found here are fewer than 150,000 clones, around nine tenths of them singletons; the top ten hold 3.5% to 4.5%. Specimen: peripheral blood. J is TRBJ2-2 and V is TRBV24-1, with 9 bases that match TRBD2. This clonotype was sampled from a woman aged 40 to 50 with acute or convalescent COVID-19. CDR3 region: CATSDFRTSATLNTGELFF. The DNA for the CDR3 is TGTGCCACCAGTGATTTTAGGACTAGCGCTACATTGAACACCGGGGAGCTGTTTTTT.